The entry below describes one TCR beta chain. What it binds is not known. The V end was cut by 0 bases, the J end by 8 bases, with 11 bases between. Germline V CDR1 and CDR2: SGHDT, YYEEEE. CDR3 length equals 14 residues. The data were obtained in a study of OX40 agonist ivuxolimab in advanced cancers. Overall study: Hepatocellular carcinoma, melanoma, renal cell or head and neck cancer was diagnosed in the dose-escalation patients. A partial response was reached by three patients: one with hepatocellular carcinoma and two with cutaneous melanoma. Findings of the study overall: CD4+ T cells averaged fewer expanded clones than CD8+ T cells. Among the least clonally expanded were partial responders at 0.1-3.0 mg/kg.

Sequenced by immunoSEQ multiplex PCR; TCRdb stores in-frame clones only, minus some. The data hold about 72,000 clones, with less than 90% observed a single time. This specimen consisted of CD4+ or CD8+ T cells sorted from blood, obtained in a trial of the OX40 agonist ivuxolimab. The chain links TRBV5-6 to TRBJ1-4; unclear D gene. The clonotype originates from an adult with an advanced solid tumor such as melanoma, head and neck, liver or kidney cancer. As DNA, the CDR3 is TGTGCCAGCAGCTTGGGGGCTGCCCAGGAAAAACTGTTTTTT. This gives the protein CASSLGAAQEKLFF.